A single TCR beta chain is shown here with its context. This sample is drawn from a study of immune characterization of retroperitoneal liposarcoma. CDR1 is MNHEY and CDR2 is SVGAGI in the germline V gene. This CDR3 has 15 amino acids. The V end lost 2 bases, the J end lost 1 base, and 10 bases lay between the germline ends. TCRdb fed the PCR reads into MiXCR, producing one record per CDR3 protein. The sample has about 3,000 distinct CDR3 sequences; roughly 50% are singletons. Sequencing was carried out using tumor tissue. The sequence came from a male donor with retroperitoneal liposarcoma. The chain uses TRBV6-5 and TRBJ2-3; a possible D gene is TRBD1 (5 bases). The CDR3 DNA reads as TGTGCCAGCAGTTACGGGGCCGAAGGCACAGATACGCAGTATTTT. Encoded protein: CASSYGAEGTDTQYF.